These T cell receptor beta chains were read from a single sample in a study of blood T cells in healthy people across ages. TCRdb reprocessed the 5' RACE reads via MiXCR and lists one record per CDR3 protein. The sample holds 550,000 to 650,000 distinct CDR3 sequences, roughly a quarter seen once. This same sample was also part of a study on T cells of mothers and their children.

Sequenced material: blood. All receptors derive from a boy under 10 years old in good health. Both conserved end residues are part of each CDR3. Each record gives: J gene, clone size, D gene, V gene, CDR3 protein, CDR3 DNA. The D gene is left open where the match is weak. Size tells how often a clone was seen (once, few, many) or the class of an expanded clone, and some rows leave it out.

J gene: TRBJ1-2; clone size: few; D gene: NA; V gene: TRBV7-8; CDR3 protein: CASSLGVRNYGYTF; CDR3 DNA: TGTGCCAGCAGCTTAGGGGTCCGTAACTATGGCTACACCTTC
J gene: TRBJ2-1; clone size: few; D gene: TRBD2; V gene: TRBV20-1; CDR3 protein: CSASSGGARGNEQFF; CDR3 DNA: TGCAGTGCTAGTAGCGGGGGGGCCAGGGGCAATGAGCAGTTCTTC
J gene: TRBJ1-2; clone size: NA; D gene: NA; V gene: TRBV12-3/TRBV12-4; CDR3 protein: CASSPSYGYTF; CDR3 DNA: TGTGCCAGCAGTCCTTCCTATGGCTACACCTTC
J gene: TRBJ2-3; clone size: NA; D gene: TRBD2; V gene: TRBV4-2; CDR3 protein: CASSQDLAGEIPDTQYF; CDR3 DNA: TGTGCCAGCAGCCAAGATCTGGCGGGAGAGATCCCAGATACGCAGTATTTT
J gene: TRBJ2-7; clone size: few; D gene: NA; V gene: TRBV12-3/TRBV12-4; CDR3 protein: CASSFFLESSYEQYF; CDR3 DNA: TGTGCCAGCAGTTTCTTTCTGGAAAGCTCCTACGAGCAGTACTTC
J gene: TRBJ2-7; clone size: NA; D gene: TRBD2; V gene: TRBV12-3/TRBV12-4; CDR3 protein: CASSLFSLAGEYEQYF; CDR3 DNA: TGTGCCAGCAGTTTATTTTCCCTAGCGGGGGAGTACGAGCAGTACTTC
J gene: TRBJ2-1; clone size: NA; D gene: TRBD2; V gene: TRBV3-1; CDR3 protein: CASSQTGLPNEQFF; CDR3 DNA: TGTGCCAGCAGCCAGACGGGACTACCCAATGAGCAGTTCTTC
J gene: TRBJ2-1; clone size: NA; D gene: NA; V gene: TRBV6-2/TRBV6-3; CDR3 protein: CASSYSTDLGQFF; CDR3 DNA: TGTGCCAGCAGTTACTCGACTGATCTCGGGCAGTTCTTC
J gene: TRBJ1-1; clone size: NA; D gene: NA; V gene: TRBV5-1; CDR3 protein: CASSPTKDRTEAFF; CDR3 DNA: TGCGCCAGCAGCCCGACCAAGGATCGCACTGAAGCTTTCTTT
J gene: TRBJ1-4; clone size: many; D gene: TRBD1; V gene: TRBV25-1; CDR3 protein: CASSDYRPGQGNEKLFF; CDR3 DNA: TGTGCCAGCAGTGATTATCGCCCGGGACAGGGTAATGAAAAACTGTTTTTT
J gene: TRBJ2-6; clone size: few; D gene: NA; V gene: TRBV6-5; CDR3 protein: CASGLGGSGANVLTF; CDR3 DNA: TGTGCCAGCGGACTAGGGGGGTCTGGGGCCAACGTCCTGACTTTC
J gene: TRBJ1-1; clone size: NA; D gene: NA; V gene: TRBV5-1; CDR3 protein: CASSLDPGVITEAFF; CDR3 DNA: TGCGCCAGCAGCTTGGATCCAGGAGTAATCACTGAAGCTTTCTTT
J gene: TRBJ2-5; clone size: NA; D gene: NA; V gene: TRBV25-1; CDR3 protein: CASSEEAQQETQYF; CDR3 DNA: TGTGCCAGCAGTGAAGAGGCCCAACAAGAGACCCAGTACTTC
J gene: TRBJ1-1; clone size: NA; D gene: NA; V gene: TRBV6-5; CDR3 protein: CASSYSAPTEAFF; CDR3 DNA: TGTGCCAGCAGTTACTCTGCTCCCACTGAAGCTTTCTTT
J gene: TRBJ2-7; clone size: NA; D gene: TRBD1; V gene: TRBV6-5; CDR3 protein: CASRTQGFSYEQYF; CDR3 DNA: TGTGCCAGCCGGACACAGGGGTTCTCCTACGAGCAGTACTTC
J gene: TRBJ1-1; clone size: NA; D gene: TRBD1; V gene: TRBV11-2; CDR3 protein: CASSGTRGRRGEAFF; CDR3 DNA: TGTGCCAGCAGCGGCACCAGGGGGCGGCGGGGTGAAGCTTTCTTT
J gene: TRBJ2-1; clone size: NA; D gene: TRBD2; V gene: TRBV9; CDR3 protein: CASSPTPGGNNEQFF; CDR3 DNA: TGTGCCAGCAGTCCGACCCCGGGGGGGAACAATGAGCAGTTCTTC
J gene: TRBJ2-3; clone size: few; D gene: NA; V gene: TRBV12-3/TRBV12-4; CDR3 protein: CASSLAESTDTQYF; CDR3 DNA: TGTGCCAGCAGTTTGGCGGAAAGCACAGATACGCAGTATTTT
J gene: TRBJ1-6; clone size: NA; D gene: NA; V gene: TRBV20-1; CDR3 protein: CSASGNGLHF; CDR3 DNA: TGCAGTGCTAGCGGCAATGGCCTCCACTTT